The 17 T cell receptor beta chains below come from one sample, sequenced in a study of spatial heterogeneity in lung cancer. General study findings and limits: Tracking of tumor mutation counts was seen in expanded intratumoral alpha and beta TCR counts.

TCRdb recomputed calls from the 5' RACE reads with MiXCR, one row per CDR3 protein. The data show about 100,000 distinct CDR3 sequences, 4% to 4.5% seen once. This sample's time point: sample taken at primary tumor resection. These receptors' targets are unknown. The input for sequencing was lung tumor tissue, taken at surgery. These receptors were obtained from a male donor with early-stage non-small cell lung cancer.

This clonotype was counted many times. J is TRBJ2-3 and V is TRBV20-1; possible D gene TRBD1, 5 bases. Trimming pared 6 bases from V and 4 bases from J, leaving 20 bases between. CDR3 size: 15 residues. Germline V gene lookup returns CDR1 DFQATT and CDR2 SNEGSKA (reference sequence). CDR3 nucleotide sequence: TGCAGTGCGCCAGACCCAGGGAAAGGAGCAGATACGCAGTATTTT. Residues: CSAPDPGKGADTQYF.

This clonotype has at least ten counts. The chain employs TRBV10-3 and TRBJ2-1; D call uncertain. The germline CDR1 and CDR2 sequences are ENHRY and SYGVKD. There are 13 residues in the CDR3. The V gene lost 10 bases and the J gene lost 10 bases, with 20 bases spanning the gap. The CDR3 spells CASSAPPRQEQFF. Here the CDR3 DNA reads TGTGCCAGTAGTGCCCCCCCCCGCCAGGAGCAGTTCTTC.

Concerning this clonotype: A clone one base away is much larger, so this may be a read error. The rearrangement uses TRBV12-3 or TRBV12-4 and TRBJ2-2, with D possibly being TRBD2 (5 bases). This CDR3 is built from 16 residues. The CDR3 loop reads CAGSFVPGTNTGELFF. CDR3 in DNA: TGTGCCGGCAGTTTTGTCCCGGGGACGAACACCGGGGAGCTGTTTTTT.

This clonotype was detected many times. The rearrangement links TRBV28 to TRBJ1-1; 8 nucleotides agree with TRBD1. Trimming at V came to 3 bases and at J to 6 bases, leaving 6 bases not matched to a gene. The CDR3 is 14 amino acids. The germline CDR1 and CDR2 sequences are MDHEN and SYDVKM. The CDR3 DNA reads as TGTGCCAGCAGTTTTACAGGGGGAATCGCTGAAGCTTTCTTT. Translated, it gives CASSFTGGIAEAFF.

Many counts were recorded for this clonotype. V usage is TRBV6-1 and J usage is TRBJ2-3; a possible D gene is TRBD2 (6 bases). Trimming removed 7 bases from V and 0 bases from J, with 17 bases in between. The CDR3 has 16 residues. CDR1 is MNHNS and CDR2 is SASEGT in the germline V gene. Written as DNA, the CDR3 is TGTGCCAGCACAACTCAGGCGGGGACTAGCACAGATACGCAGTATTTT. Translating it yields CASTTQAGTSTDTQYF.

This clonotype was detected ten times or more. The gene calls are TRBV20-1 and TRBJ1-1; TRBD1 is a possible D gene (6 bases). Germline values: CDR1 DFQATT, CDR2 SNEGSKA (reference sequence). This CDR3 region has 14 residues. V lost 6 bases and J 5 bases, leaving 19 bases between the germline ends. This CDR3 is CSAVARGRGTEAFF. CDR3 sequence (DNA): TGCAGTGCGGTGGCCCGGGGAAGGGGGACTGAAGCTTTCTTT.

In DNA form, the CDR3 reads TGCGCCAGCAGCTTATCCATAGCTAACTATGGCTACACCTTC. Translation: CASSLSIANYGYTF. The J gene is TRBJ1-2, the V gene TRBV5-1; D not resolved. The V gene lost 2 bases and the J gene lost 0 bases, with 8 bases spanning the gap. There are 14 residues in the CDR3. Germline V CDR1 and CDR2: SGHRS, YFSETQ.

The chain uses TRBV20-1 and TRBJ1-5; 7 nucleotides line up with TRBD1. CDR3 length equals 13 residues. From germline, CDR1 is DFQATT and CDR2 SNEGSKA (reference sequence). Germline trimming cut 6 bases from V and 8 bases from J; bases unmatched to any gene: 10. This CDR3 is CSAKAAGGEPQHF. The CDR3 bases are TGCAGTGCAAAGGCGGCAGGGGGGGAGCCCCAGCATTTT.

This chain links TRBV27 with TRBJ2-7, with D possibly being TRBD2 (5 bases). CDR3 length equals 13 residues. Germline CDR1 MNHEY, CDR2 SMNVEV (reference sequence). V lost 5 bases, J lost 3 bases, and 11 bases lay in between. CDR3 DNA sequence: TGTGCCAGCAGTAGGAACCGGGGCTACGAGCAGTACTTC. This encodes CASSRNRGYEQYF.

The V gene is TRBV20-1, the J gene TRBJ2-1, with TRBD2 matching 7 bases. This CDR3 contains 14 residues. V was pared by 3 bases and J by 5 bases, with 7 bases of the junction left unmatched. CDR1 and CDR2 (germline): DFQATT, SNEGSKA (reference sequence). The CDR3 loop reads CSASGGAGDNEQFF. The CDR3 region has the DNA TGCAGTGCTAGCGGCGGGGCGGGGGACAATGAGCAGTTCTTC.

A remark on this clonotype: This may be a read error: a much more frequent sequence differs by one nucleotide. J is TRBJ2-2 and V is TRBV6-5, with 7 bases aligning to TRBD1. Germline V gene sequence: CDR1 MNHEY, CDR2 SVGAGI. This CDR3 is built from 16 residues. The CDR3 DNA reads as TGTGCCAGCAGTTTTTCGACAGGGAGTGTTACCGGGGAGCTGGTTTTT. It translates to CASSFSTGSVTGELVF.

The table lists this clonotype with many counts. The chain links TRBV9 to TRBJ2-1; D gene unclear. Germline assignment: CDR1 SGDLS and CDR2 YYNGEE. The germline V and J ends were trimmed by 6 bases and 6 bases, with 16 bases remaining between them. CDR3 length equals 14 residues. DNA for the CDR3: TGTGCCAGCAACATGGCAGAGCCGCGCAATGAGCAGTTCTTC. This gives the protein CASNMAEPRNEQFF.

This clonotype was recorded a few times. The CDR3 spells CASSLGQGAIDSPLHF. CDR3 DNA: TGTGCCAGCTCACTGGGACAGGGGGCGATTGATTCACCCCTCCACTTT. This rearrangement joins TRBV18 to TRBJ1-6; 12 nucleotides agree with TRBD1. The ends lost 4 bases at V and 8 bases at J; junction bases unmatched: 6. This CDR3 contains 16 residues. The germline CDR1 and CDR2 sequences are KGHSH and LQKENI. The whole variable domain, remainder taken from reference TRBV18 and TRBJ1-6, is NAGVMQNPRHLVRRRGQEARLRCSPMKGHSHVYWYRQLPEEGLKFMVYLQKENIIDESGMPKERFSAEFPKEGPSILRIQQVVRGDSAAYFCASSLGQGAIDSPLHFGNGTRLTVT.

This clonotype has just a few counts. V is TRBV7-9 and J is TRBJ2-1; 7 bases are shared with TRBD2. J was trimmed by 0 bases and V by 4 bases; bases with no gene match: 9. The CDR3 runs 17 residues. Germline V lookup: CDR1 SEHNR, CDR2 FQNEAQ (reference sequence). CDR3 bases: TGTGCCAGCAGCTCTCTAGCGGAGCCGAGCTCCTACAATGAGCAGTTCTTC. It codes for CASSSLAEPSSYNEQFF.

This clonotype was seen a handful of times. The chain carries TRBV3-1 and TRBJ1-6; no firm D call. There are 15 residues in the CDR3. Germline V gene sequence: CDR1 LGHDT, CDR2 YNNKEL (reference sequence). V shed 1 base and J shed 8 bases, with 12 bases lying between them. The CDR3 bases are TGTGCCAGCAGCCAAGGTACTGGGTCGGATTCACCCCTCCACTTT. It is translated as CASSQGTGSDSPLHF.

This clonotype was seen many times. This chain connects TRBV7-2 to TRBJ1-1, with TRBD1 matching over 10 bases. This CDR3 has 19 residues. After removal of 4 bases from V and 1 base from J, the junction contained 15 bases not matched to a gene. Per germline, CDR1 SGHTA and CDR2 FQGNSA. The CDR3 DNA reads TGTGCCAGCAGCTCGAACCCCGCCGGGACAGGGGCGACGAACACTGAAGCTTTCTTT. Its translation is CASSSNPAGTGATNTEAFF.

This clonotype was counted many times. The chain is built from TRBV28 and TRBJ2-7; D is ambiguous. This CDR3 is 15 amino acids long. From germline, CDR1 is MDHEN and CDR2 SYDVKM. Trimming pared 2 bases from V and 2 bases from J, leaving 13 bases between. CDR3: CASSLVGDGPYEQYF. The DNA for the CDR3 is TGTGCCAGCAGTTTAGTCGGAGATGGGCCCTACGAGCAGTACTTC.